These 30 T cell receptor beta chains were all obtained from the same sample, sequenced in a study of blood T cell repertoires in COVID-19. Sequencing was performed with immunoSEQ multiplex PCR; in TCRdb, only in-frame clones are kept and a portion is missing. Among some 490,000 clones listed, 70% to 90% were seen once. What was sequenced was PBMCs or T cells enriched from blood (not recorded which). The receptors shown here come from a woman aged 60 to 75 who had recovered from COVID-19.

This clone was recorded at least ten times. The CDR3 spells CASRPQGWPYTQYF. In nucleotides, the CDR3 is TGTGCCAGCAGGCCTCAGGGGTGGCCATATACGCAGTATTTT. The V and J genes are TRBV25-1 and TRBJ2-3; perhaps TRBD1 as D (6 bases). CDR1 and CDR2 from the germline V gene are MGHDK and SYGVNS. This CDR3 region has 14 residues. Trimming cost V 6 bases and J 7 bases, with 17 bases left between them.

V and J are TRBV7-2 and TRBJ2-1; 7 bases map to TRBD1. V lost 4 bases and J lost 7; bases outside the gene matches: 10. The CDR3 runs to 15 residues. Germline V lookup: CDR1 SGHTA, CDR2 FQGNSA. The CDR3 region has the DNA TGTGCCAGCAGCTCAAGGACAGGAGTAAGGAATGAGCAGTTCTTC. It encodes CASSSRTGVRNEQFF.

This rearrangement joins TRBV7-2 to TRBJ2-1, with D perhaps matching TRBD2 (6 bases). The CDR3 has 15 residues. The V and J ends lost 2 bases and 6 bases respectively, with 14 bases between them. Germline V CDR1 and CDR2: SGHTA, FQGNSA. This CDR3 reads CASSLYGLASNEQFF. DNA of the CDR3: TGTGCCAGCAGCTTATACGGGCTAGCGAGCAATGAGCAGTTCTTC.

The chain joins TRBV30 to TRBJ2-1; D possibly corresponds to TRBD2 (7 bases). V was clipped by 0 bases and J by 6 bases, with 12 bases between them. The CDR3 covers 14 residues. CDR1 is GTSNPN and CDR2 is SVGIG in the germline V gene (reference sequence). The CDR3: CAWSVGGPANEQFF. The CDR3 DNA follows: TGTGCCTGGAGTGTGGGGGGGCCGGCCAATGAGCAGTTCTTC.

The V gene is TRBV19, the J gene TRBJ2-5; 8 bases map to TRBD2. The germline CDR1 and CDR2 sequences are LNHDA and SQIVND (reference sequence). J was trimmed by 0 bases and V by 3 bases; bases with no gene match: 12. The CDR3 contains 18 residues. The CDR3: CASSMFAPAGGYQETQYF. The CDR3, as DNA: TGTGCCAGTAGTATGTTTGCGCCGGCGGGGGGTTACCAAGAGACCCAGTACTTC.

The rearrangement uses TRBV5-6 and TRBJ2-1; a weak D match, TRBD1 (6 bases). The germline gives CDR1 SGHDT, CDR2 YYEEEE. Between the trimmed V and J ends, which lost 4 bases and 11 bases, there was a span of 16 bases. The CDR3 contains 13 residues. This chain's CDR3 is CASSARGQFKQFF. In nucleotides, the CDR3 is TGTGCCAGCAGCGCGAGAGGACAGTTTAAGCAGTTCTTC.

On this clone itself: Other DNA sequences from this sample encode an identical CDR3 as well. The chain joins TRBV18 to TRBJ1-2; 11 nucleotides align to TRBD1. The V gene end was trimmed by 3 bases and the J gene end by 4 bases; junction bases not matched to a gene: 1. The CDR3 loop spans 14 amino acids. Germline-derived CDR1 and CDR2 are KGHSH and LQKENI. DNA of the CDR3: TGTGCCAGCTCACCCGGGACAGGGGGCTATGGCTACACCTTC. This gives the protein CASSPGTGGYGYTF.

The gene calls are TRBV18 and TRBJ1-3, with 7 bases fitting TRBD1. Trimming took 3 bases from V and 4 from J; bases not matched to a gene: 3. This CDR3 contains 14 residues. CDR1 and CDR2 (germline): KGHSH, LQKENI. CDR3 sequence reads: CASSPAGGGNTIYF. Written as DNA, the CDR3 is TGTGCCAGCTCACCTGCAGGGGGAGGAAACACCATATATTTT. The full variable domain, its missing parts supplied by reference TRBV18 and TRBJ1-3, is NAGVMQNPRHLVRRRGQEARLRCSPMKGHSHVYWYRQLPEEGLKFMVYLQKENIIDESGMPKERFSAEFPKEGPSILRIQQVVRGDSAAYFCASSPAGGGNTIYFGEGSWLTVV.

The J gene is TRBJ1-1, the V gene TRBV5-1; 9 bases agree with TRBD1. The CDR3 is 16 residues long. The germline gives CDR1 SGHRS, CDR2 YFSETQ. The V and J ends lost 0 bases and 4 bases, in that order; junction bases with no gene match: 7. The CDR3 protein is CASSLGQGGFGTEAFF. As DNA, the CDR3 is TGCGCCAGCAGCTTGGGACAGGGGGGATTTGGCACTGAAGCTTTCTTT.

J is TRBJ2-7 and V is TRBV29-1; D remains ambiguous. CDR1 and CDR2 from the germline V gene are SQVTM and ANQGSEA. CDR3 size: 12 residues. Trimming left V 6 bases short and J 6 bases short, with 15 bases between. CDR3 nucleotide sequence: TGCAGCGTGTCTATGTCCGACTCCGAGCAGTACTTC. It yields the protein CSVSMSDSEQYF.

With regard to this clone: Other nucleotide sequences from this sample produce the same CDR3. The chain employs TRBV30 and TRBJ1-1, with a possible D match to TRBD1 (5 bases). The germline V and J ends were trimmed by 0 bases and 3 bases, with 8 bases remaining between them. This CDR3 comprises 13 residues. Germline V gives CDR1 GTSNPN, CDR2 SVGIG (reference sequence). The CDR3 sequence is CAWSVQGYTEAFF. CDR3 nucleotides: TGTGCCTGGAGTGTTCAGGGTTACACTGAAGCTTTCTTT.

V is TRBV6-6 and J is TRBJ1-2; 7 nucleotides line up with TRBD1. The germline CDR1 and CDR2 sequences are MNHNY and SVGAGI (reference sequence). V shed 7 bases and J 6 bases; nucleotides not matched to a gene: 17. CDR3 length: 16 residues. CDR3 bases: TGTGCCAGCACCTTAATGGGAACAGGGGAGGCCGATGGCTACACCTTC. It translates to CASTLMGTGEADGYTF.

This rearrangement joins TRBV4-1 to TRBJ1-3, with D unclear. V was shortened by 1 base and J by 3 bases, with 13 bases between the two germline ends. This CDR3 is built from 16 residues. Germline V gives CDR1 MGHRA, CDR2 YSYEKL. In DNA form, the CDR3 reads TGCGCCAGCAGCCAAGGAACCCGCCGGGATGGAAACACCATATATTTT. Amino acids: CASSQGTRRDGNTIYF.

This chain uses TRBV4-1 with TRBJ2-1; 7 bases are a match to TRBD1. V was clipped by 4 bases and J by 0 bases; unmatched bases: 6. Germline-derived CDR1 and CDR2 are MGHRA and YSYEKL. The CDR3 is made up of 16 amino acids. The CDR3 loop is CASSRTQGSSYNEQFF. The CDR3 DNA follows: TGCGCCAGCAGCCGGACACAGGGGAGCTCCTACAATGAGCAGTTCTTC.

The V call is TRBV10-3, the J call TRBJ2-5; no clear D gene. This CDR3 comprises 13 residues. Trimming stripped 0 bases from V and 5 bases from J, with 7 bases between. Per the germline V gene, CDR1 is ENHRY and CDR2 is SYGVKD. The CDR3 bases are TGTGCCATCAGTGAGTCATCCGGGGAGACCCAGTACTTC. Protein: CAISESSGETQYF.

This sequence joins TRBV5-1 and TRBJ2-5; TRBD1 matches 8 bases. This CDR3 is 15 amino acids long. Germline CDR1 and CDR2: SGHRS and YFSETQ. V was pared by 3 bases and J by 3 bases, with 7 bases of the junction left unmatched. CDR3 amino acids: CASSWVGTGKETQYF. The CDR3 DNA sequence: TGCGCCAGCAGCTGGGTTGGGACAGGTAAAGAGACCCAGTACTTC.

The table lists this clone with a few counts. The V gene is TRBV6-2 or TRBV6-3, the J gene TRBJ1-1; possibly TRBD1 for D (5 bases). Germline CDR1 MNHEY, CDR2 SVGEGT. There are 13 residues in the CDR3. V lost 6 bases to trimming and J lost 1 base, with 9 bases between them. For the CDR3, the DNA is TGTGCCAGCAGCATGACAGCGAACACTGAAGCTTTCTTT. The encoded protein is CASSMTANTEAFF.

The CDR3 DNA follows: TGTGCCAGCAGCTTCCGGGACAGGGGTGGGACTGAAGCTTTCTTT. Translated: CASSFRDRGGTEAFF. V usage is TRBV5-6 and J usage is TRBJ1-1; 10 nucleotides match TRBD1. CDR1 and CDR2 (germline): SGHDT, YYEEEE. Trimming removed 2 bases from V and 5 bases from J; junction bases left unmatched: 6. This CDR3 is built from 15 residues.

The chain employs TRBV10-2 and TRBJ1-6, with D possibly TRBD1 on 5 matching bases. The CDR3 has 17 amino acids. From germline, CDR1 is WSHSY and CDR2 SAAADI. V was cut by 1 base and J by 0 bases, with 10 bases left in between. CDR3 loop: CASSELGTGSYNSPLHF. CDR3 coding DNA: TGCGCCAGCAGTGAGTTGGGAACAGGCTCCTATAATTCACCCCTCCACTTT.

The chain links TRBV10-1 to TRBJ1-5; weak D call: TRBD1 (5 bases). The CDR3 has 16 residues. Germline loops: CDR1 WNHNN, CDR2 SYGVQD (reference sequence). V was shortened by 0 bases and J by 5 bases, with 14 bases between the two germline ends. CDR3 in amino acids: CASSESARVGDQPQHF. The CDR3 DNA sequence: TGCGCCAGCAGTGAGTCGGCCAGGGTTGGGGATCAGCCCCAGCATTTT.

The rearrangement joins TRBV11-2 to TRBJ2-3, with D perhaps matching TRBD2 (5 bases). V gave up 5 bases and J gave up 1 base, with 7 bases separating them. This CDR3 is built from 13 residues. CDR1 is SGHAT, CDR2 FQNNGV, per germline. The CDR3 is CASSIGGTDTQYF. CDR3 nucleotide sequence: TGTGCCAGCAGCATCGGGGGCACAGATACGCAGTATTTT. Full variable domain (outside the CDR3, taken from reference TRBV11-2 and TRBJ2-3): EAGVAQSPRYKIIEKRQSVAFWCNPISGHATLYWYQQILGQGPKLLIQFQNNGVVDDSQLPKDRFSAERLKGVDSTLKIQPAKLEDSAVYLCASSIGGTDTQYFGPGTRLTVL.

The gene calls are TRBV5-1 and TRBJ1-1; 8 bases are shared with TRBD1. CDR3 length: 17 residues. V was pared by 6 bases and J by 2 bases, with 15 bases of the junction left unmatched. The germline gives CDR1 SGHRS, CDR2 YFSETQ. CDR3 DNA sequence: TGCGCCAGCACGGACAGGGTCGGGCCCGGGAAAAACACTGAAGCTTTCTTT. It yields the protein CASTDRVGPGKNTEAFF.

This rearrangement joins TRBV2 to TRBJ1-4, with D tentatively TRBD1 (5 bases). The length of the CDR3 is 15 residues. V was clipped by 2 bases and J by 7 bases, with 14 bases between them. Germline values: CDR1 SNHLY, CDR2 FYNNEI. DNA of the CDR3: TGTGCCAGCAGTGAATCGGGACTAAGGGGTGAAAAACTGTTTTTT. Its protein product is CASSESGLRGEKLFF. Combining the CDR3 with reference TRBV2 and TRBJ1-4 gives the whole variable domain EPEVTQTPSHQVTQMGQEVILRCVPISNHLYFYWYRQILGQKVEFLVSFYNNEISEKSEIFDDQFSVERPDGSNFTLKIRSTKLEDSAMYFCASSESGLRGEKLFFGSGTQLSVL.

This chain joins TRBV6-2 or TRBV6-3 and TRBJ1-6; the D is unclear. Germline V gene sequence: CDR1 MNHEY, CDR2 SVGEGT. CDR3 length: 14 amino acids. Trimming removed 0 bases from V and 13 bases from J, with 13 bases in between. The chain's CDR3 is CASSYSMLFGPLHF. CDR3 bases: TGTGCCAGCAGTTACTCGATGCTGTTCGGGCCCCTCCACTTT.

This chain links TRBV10-1 with TRBJ1-6; 10 nucleotides agree with TRBD1. Trimming cost V 7 bases and J 5 bases; bases outside gene matches: 14. This CDR3 is 18 amino acids long. Germline values: CDR1 WNHNN, CDR2 SYGVQD (reference sequence). The CDR3 DNA is TGCGCCAGCACCCCGACCGGGACAGGGGAGGAACATAATTCACCCCTCCACTTT. This gives the protein CASTPTGTGEEHNSPLHF.

V usage is TRBV10-2 and J usage is TRBJ1-1; a weak D match, TRBD1 (5 bases). The CDR3 covers 13 residues. Germline CDR1 is WSHSY and CDR2 is SAAADI. V was cut by 3 bases and J by 2 bases, with 7 bases left in between. CDR3 DNA sequence: TGCGCCAGCAGTGAAGGGGTAAACACTGAAGCTTTCTTT. Residues: CASSEGVNTEAFF.

This chain uses TRBV7-8 with TRBJ1-2; D not certain. V was cut by 2 bases and J by 8 bases, with 15 bases left in between. There are 14 residues in the CDR3. Germline CDR1 SGHVS, CDR2 FQNEAQ. CDR3 coding DNA: TGTGCCAGCAGCTTATTTGGCCTACGGCGGGGCTACACCTTC. It specifies CASSLFGLRRGYTF.

The rearrangement uses TRBV6-4 and TRBJ2-7; 8 bases fit TRBD2. Germline V lookup: CDR1 MRHNA, CDR2 SNTAGT. V dropped 4 bases and J dropped 8; count of bases not matched to a gene: 16. The CDR3 sequence is 16 residues long. CDR3 DNA: TGTGCCAGCAGTGTACCCTCGACTAGCGCCCCGCCTCAGCAGTACGTC. Protein: CASSVPSTSAPPQQYV.

Remarks on this clone: A much larger clone differs from this one at a single base, so this may be a read error. The chain uses TRBV2 and TRBJ1-1, with D unresolved. Germline CDR1 reads SNHLY; CDR2 reads FYNNEI. This CDR3 region has 11 residues. V lost 6 bases, J lost 3 bases, and 5 bases lay in between. CDR3 coding DNA: TGTGCCAGCAGACAGTACACTGAAGCTTTCTTT. Amino acids: CASRQYTEAFF.

Points on this clone: Other nucleotide sequences from this sample produce the same CDR3. This chain connects TRBV3-1 (or the pseudogene TRBV3-2) to TRBJ1-2; a weak D match, TRBD1 (5 bases). V gave up 0 bases and J gave up 2 bases, with 7 bases separating them. The CDR3 extends over 14 amino acids. Germline V gene sequence: CDR1 LGHDT, CDR2 YNNKEL (reference sequence). The CDR3 here is CASSQEAGNYGYTF. The CDR3 nucleotides read TGTGCCAGCAGCCAAGAGGCAGGGAACTATGGCTACACCTTC.